A single sample gave rise to the 30 T cell receptor beta chains below, sequenced in a study of cytomegalovirus exposure and HLA in healthy donors. Amplification used 60 Vbeta primers and 13 Jbeta primers. The repertoire was sequenced with immunoSEQ multiplex PCR; TCRdb's copy has only in-frame clones and lacks some. The sample yields some 150,000 clones, approximately 80% seen once. Sequenced input: PBMCs. These receptors came from a woman in her 30s in good health and CMV-seronegative.

The chain couples TRBV9 to TRBJ2-1; 12 positions agree with TRBD1. Unmatched junction bases numbered 8, after V lost 3 bases and J lost 7 bases. The CDR3 length is 16 residues. In germline, CDR1 is SGDLS, CDR2 YYNGEE. CDR3 DNA sequence: TGTGCCAGCAGCGCAGAGGGACAGGGGGCTTGGAATGAGCAGTTCTTC. This encodes CASSAEGQGAWNEQFF.

The genes are TRBV5-6 and TRBJ1-2, with TRBD1 matching 7 bases. V lost 4 bases to trimming and J lost 7 bases; unmatched junction nucleotides: 7. The CDR3 is 13 amino acids. Germline V gives CDR1 SGHDT, CDR2 YYEEEE. CDR3 DNA sequence: TGTGCCAGCAGCCCGACAGGGATTAGTGGCTACACCTTC. Translated, it gives CASSPTGISGYTF.

The J gene is TRBJ1-1, the V gene TRBV6-4, with a possible D match to TRBD1 (5 bases). Trimming cost V 2 bases and J 4 bases, with 23 bases left between them. This CDR3 contains 18 residues. Germline V lookup: CDR1 MRHNA, CDR2 SNTAGT. The CDR3 reads CASSDPEHLQVQATEAFF. Here the CDR3 DNA reads TGTGCCAGCAGTGACCCCGAACACTTACAGGTCCAAGCCACTGAAGCTTTCTTT.

The J gene is TRBJ1-4, the V gene TRBV5-4; TRBD1 agrees at 7 bases. The CDR3 runs to 14 residues. The V gene end was trimmed by 4 bases and the J gene end by 2 bases; junction bases not matched to a gene: 2. The germline CDR1 and CDR2 sequences are SGHNT and YYREEE (reference sequence). The CDR3 here is CASSMGQTNEKLFF. The CDR3 region has the DNA TGTGCCAGCAGCATGGGACAGACTAATGAAAAACTGTTTTTT.

Only a few counts were recorded for this clone. The genes are TRBV6-8 and TRBJ1-1; 7 bases align to TRBD1. Trimming cost V 2 bases and J 3 bases; bases outside gene matches: 18. There are 19 residues in the CDR3. In germline, CDR1 is MNHGY, CDR2 SAAAGT. CDR3 amino acids: CASSYPPADTGECDTEAFF. The CDR3 nucleotides read TGTGCCAGCAGTTACCCGCCCGCGGATACAGGGGAGTGTGACACTGAAGCTTTCTTT.

This chain links TRBV7-3 with TRBJ2-3; 12 bases align to TRBD2. V shed 2 bases and J 3 bases; nucleotides not matched to a gene: 15. From germline, CDR1 is SGHTA and CDR2 FQGTGA. The CDR3 has 20 amino acids. The CDR3 DNA reads as TGTGCCAGCAGCTTAGTTATAGGACTAGCGGGATTAAGCGTGACAGATACGCAGTATTTT. This gives the protein CASSLVIGLAGLSVTDTQYF.

The V and J genes are TRBV2 and TRBJ1-5; 9 bases fit TRBD1. V gave up 4 bases and J gave up 0 bases; unmatched junction bases: 16. The CDR3 length is 20 residues. The germline V gene has CDR1 SNHLY and CDR2 FYNNEI. The CDR3 is CASSVKGDRAGVYSNQPQHF. The CDR3 nucleotides read TGTGCCAGCAGTGTAAAGGGGGACAGGGCGGGAGTATATAGCAATCAGCCCCAGCATTTT.

This chain connects TRBV10-3 to TRBJ1-3; 7 positions match TRBD1. Looked up from germline, CDR1 is ENHRY and CDR2 is SYGVKD. The CDR3 has 14 amino acids. V trimming: 6 bases; J trimming: 0 bases; junction bases outside the gene matches: 2. CDR3 protein: CAIRRQGSGNTIYF. CDR3 bases: TGTGCCATCAGGCGACAGGGCTCTGGAAACACCATATATTTT.

About this clone itself: The junction departs from germline at one end; a sequencing error may be responsible. V gene TRBV28 combines with J gene TRBJ2-6; D is possibly TRBD1 (5 bases). Germline lookup yields CDR1 MDHEN and CDR2 SYDVKM. CDR3 length equals 15 residues. CDR3 nucleotides: TGTGCCAGCAGCCCTCAATCGCCTGGGGCCAACGTCCCGACTTTC. It specifies CASSPQSPGANVPTF.

The chain has TRBV6-5 and TRBJ2-1; TRBD2 is a possible D gene (5 bases). Germline V gene lookup returns CDR1 MNHEY and CDR2 SVGAGI. V was cut by 4 bases and J by 9 bases, with 7 bases left in between. CDR3 length: 11 residues. CDR3: CASSSSGEQFF. The CDR3 DNA is TGTGCCAGCAGTTCGAGCGGTGAGCAGTTCTTC.

The chain links TRBV5-1 to TRBJ1-1, with D maybe TRBD1 (6 bases). The CDR3 consists of 17 residues. V was shortened by 2 bases and J by 1 base, with 18 bases between the two germline ends. Germline V CDR1 and CDR2: SGHRS, YFSETQ. In nucleotides, the CDR3 is TGCGCCAGCAGCTTAACCAGGTGGACAGACACGAACACTGAAGCTTTCTTT. Amino acid sequence: CASSLTRWTDTNTEAFF.

This chain connects TRBV27 to TRBJ1-4; D uncertain. This CDR3 has 14 amino acids. Trimming took off 7 bases at V and 6 bases at J, with 15 bases between the two ends. Germline assignment: CDR1 MNHEY and CDR2 SMNVEV (reference sequence). In DNA form, the CDR3 reads TGTGCCAGCAAAGTTGGAGGAGCTTATGAAAAACTGTTTTTT. As protein: CASKVGGAYEKLFF.

Here the CDR3 DNA reads TGTGCCAGCAGCTTCGCCAGGGGAGAGAACACTGAAGCTTTCTTT. The encoded protein is CASSFARGENTEAFF. The chain employs TRBV7-2 and TRBJ1-1; tentative D call: TRBD1 (6 bases). This CDR3 is built from 15 residues. The germline V gene encodes CDR1 SGHTA and CDR2 FQGNSA. V lost 3 bases, J lost 1 base, and 12 bases lay in between. The complete variable domain, with remaining parts taken from reference TRBV7-2 and TRBJ1-1, reads GAGVSQSPSNKVTEKGKDVELRCDPISGHTALYWYRQSLGQGLEFLIYFQGNSAPDKSGLPSDRFSAERTGGSVSTLTIQRTQQEDSAVYLCASSFARGENTEAFFGQGTRLTVV.

V gene TRBV19 combines with J gene TRBJ2-3; D is possibly TRBD2 (6 bases). Germline lookup yields CDR1 LNHDA and CDR2 SQIVND (reference sequence). This CDR3 spans 17 amino acids. V lost 1 base to trimming and J lost 0 bases, with 14 bases between them. CDR3 bases: TGTGCCAGTAGTATAGTGGACTACCGAACTAGCACAGATACGCAGTATTTT. Amino acid sequence: CASSIVDYRTSTDTQYF.

J is TRBJ1-5 and V is TRBV30; possible D gene TRBD1, 5 bases. Germline CDR1 is GTSNPN and CDR2 is SVGIG (reference sequence). V lost 4 bases and J lost 11, with 24 bases in between. This CDR3 comprises 15 residues. In DNA form, the CDR3 reads TGTGCCTGGACCCTGGGGCAGGGTGGCCTCGGAGCCCAGCATTTT. Encoded protein: CAWTLGQGGLGAQHF.

CDR3: CASSPLTGVNTEAFF. CDR3 in DNA: TGTGCCAGCTCACCGTTGACAGGGGTGAACACTGAAGCTTTCTTT. The chain employs TRBV18 and TRBJ1-1; 8 positions match TRBD1. The ends lost 3 bases at V and 0 bases at J; junction bases unmatched: 3. The CDR3 spans 15 residues. Germline loops: CDR1 KGHSH, CDR2 LQKENI.

In its sample, this clone was seen once. V and J are TRBV4-1 and TRBJ2-7; 11 bases line up with TRBD1. Germline CDR1 reads MGHRA; CDR2 reads YSYEKL. J gave up 3 bases and V 3 bases, and 7 bases lay outside the gene matches. The CDR3 covers 16 residues. The CDR3 protein is CASSQEGQGDVYEQYF. The CDR3 coding sequence is TGCGCCAGCAGCCAGGAGGGACAGGGGGACGTCTACGAGCAGTACTTC.

There are a few counts of this clone. The chain has TRBV7-9 and TRBJ1-1; possibly TRBD1 for D (5 bases). Trimming shortened V by 7 bases and J by 3 bases, and 15 bases separated the two germline ends. The CDR3 has 14 amino acids. Germline CDR1 is SEHNR and CDR2 is FQNEAQ (reference sequence). The CDR3 DNA reads TGTGCCAGCACGCGGGGCACGGGTTACACTGAAGCTTTCTTT. Protein product: CASTRGTGYTEAFF.

The CDR3 bases are TGTGCCTGGATGACAGGACCGGCCGGGGAGCTGTTTTTT. It specifies CAWMTGPAGELFF. The chain recombines TRBV30 with TRBJ1-3; D is perhaps TRBD1 (6 bases). The J call may be faulty, since TRBJ2-2 better matches the DNA end. This CDR3 region has 13 residues. In germline, CDR1 is GTSNPN, CDR2 SVGIG (reference sequence).

The chain is built from TRBV29-1 and TRBJ2-1; D ambiguous. V was trimmed by 4 bases and J by 12 bases, leaving 16 bases between them. This CDR3 region has 12 residues. Germline CDR1 and CDR2: SQVTM and ANQGSEA. The CDR3 bases are TGCAGCGTTGGGCTAGTCGAAGATTTGCAGTTCTTC. Translating it yields CSVGLVEDLQFF.

This clone was counted a few times. The rearrangement uses TRBV11-2 and TRBJ2-1; a possible D gene is TRBD2 (5 bases). The CDR3 contains 14 residues. CDR1 and CDR2 (germline): SGHAT, FQNNGV. Trimming removed 7 bases at V and 6 bases at J, with 16 bases between. The CDR3 region has the DNA TGTGCCAGCACCCACCGCGGGCGGGTCAATGAGCAGTTCTTC. This sequence encodes CASTHRGRVNEQFF.

V is TRBV6-5 and J is TRBJ1-3; tentative D call: TRBD1 (6 bases). CDR3 length: 16 amino acids. Trimming shortened V by 0 bases and J by 0 bases, and 9 bases separated the two germline ends. CDR1 is MNHEY and CDR2 is SVGAGI in the germline V gene. This CDR3 is CASSYSTGSSGNTIYF. CDR3 bases: TGTGCCAGCAGTTACTCGACAGGCAGCTCTGGAAACACCATATATTTT.

The V gene is TRBV7-9, the J gene TRBJ2-1; perhaps TRBD2 as D (6 bases). This CDR3 is 16 amino acids long. V shed 4 bases and J shed 7 bases, with 20 bases lying between them. CDR1 is SEHNR and CDR2 is FQNEAQ in the germline V gene (reference sequence). CDR3 sequence reads: CASSSIWRGSGNEQFF. The CDR3 DNA follows: TGTGCCAGCAGCTCGATATGGCGGGGATCGGGAAATGAGCAGTTCTTC.

The V call is TRBV30, the J call TRBJ1-1; perhaps TRBD1 as D (5 bases). Trimming cost V 0 bases and J 4 bases, with 9 bases left between them. This CDR3 has 13 amino acids. Per the germline V gene, CDR1 is GTSNPN and CDR2 is SVGIG (reference sequence). The CDR3 reads CAWSVGGTTEAFF. In DNA, the CDR3 is TGTGCCTGGAGTGTCGGGGGAACCACTGAAGCTTTCTTT.

The chain joins TRBV18 to TRBJ2-7; TRBD1 is a possible D gene (6 bases). CDR1 is KGHSH, CDR2 LQKENI, per germline. Trimming removed 2 bases at V and 3 bases at J, with 11 bases between. The CDR3 covers 14 residues. The CDR3 nucleotides are TGTGCCAGCTCACCAGGCAAGGGGGTCTACGAGCAGTACTTC. It codes for CASSPGKGVYEQYF.

The chain employs TRBV7-9 and TRBJ2-1, with D possibly being TRBD2 (5 bases). The CDR3 loop spans 14 amino acids. CDR1 and CDR2 from the germline V gene are SEHNR and FQNEAQ (reference sequence). V dropped 1 base and J dropped 7 bases, with 11 bases sitting between them. Here the CDR3 DNA reads TGTGCCAGCAGCTTAGGAACGGACTCGAATGAGCAGTTCTTC. Protein sequence: CASSLGTDSNEQFF.

The V gene is TRBV5-1, the J gene TRBJ2-3; D unresolved. Looked up from germline, CDR1 is SGHRS and CDR2 is YFSETQ. CDR3 length equals 15 residues. V was clipped by 3 bases and J by 2 bases, with 13 bases between them. The CDR3 protein is CASSSTLASTDTQYF. DNA of the CDR3: TGCGCCAGCAGCTCCACCTTAGCCTCCACAGATACGCAGTATTTT.

This clone showed up just a few times. V usage is TRBV7-8 and J usage is TRBJ2-7, with D possibly TRBD2 on 5 matching bases. V shed 7 bases and J shed 9 bases, with 22 bases lying between them. CDR3 size: 14 residues. CDR1 SGHVS and CDR2 FQNEAQ come from the germline V gene. The CDR3 nucleotides are TGTGCCAGCACCTCCGATCAGTTACAAAGCGGGCAGTACTTC. Encoded protein: CASTSDQLQSGQYF.

The CDR3 region is CSVEQTRNEQYF. CDR3 sequence (DNA): TGCAGCGTTGAACAGACTAGAAACGAGCAGTACTTC. The rearrangement links TRBV29-1 to TRBJ2-7; D is perhaps TRBD2 (6 bases). The V end lost 2 bases, the J end lost 5 bases, and 10 bases lay between the germline ends. Per the germline V gene, CDR1 is SQVTM and CDR2 is ANQGSEA. The CDR3 is 12 amino acids.

The gene calls are TRBV2 and TRBJ2-7; 9 nucleotides agree with TRBD1. The CDR3 has 19 residues. Germline CDR1 SNHLY, CDR2 FYNNEI. The V gene end was trimmed by 8 bases and the J gene end by 2 bases; junction bases not matched to a gene: 22. The CDR3 DNA sequence: TGTGCCAGCCGTAGAGTCAGGGACAGGGTAGAGGTTGTACCCTACGAGCAGTACTTC. Its protein product is CASRRVRDRVEVVPYEQYF. The full variable domain, in which reference TRBV2 and TRBJ2-7 provide the parts outside the CDR3, is EPEVTQTPSHQVTQMGQEVILRCVPISNHLYFYWYRQILGQKVEFLVSFYNNEISEKSEIFDDQFSVERPDGSNFTLKIRSTKLEDSAMYFCASRRVRDRVEVVPYEQYFGPGTRLTVT.